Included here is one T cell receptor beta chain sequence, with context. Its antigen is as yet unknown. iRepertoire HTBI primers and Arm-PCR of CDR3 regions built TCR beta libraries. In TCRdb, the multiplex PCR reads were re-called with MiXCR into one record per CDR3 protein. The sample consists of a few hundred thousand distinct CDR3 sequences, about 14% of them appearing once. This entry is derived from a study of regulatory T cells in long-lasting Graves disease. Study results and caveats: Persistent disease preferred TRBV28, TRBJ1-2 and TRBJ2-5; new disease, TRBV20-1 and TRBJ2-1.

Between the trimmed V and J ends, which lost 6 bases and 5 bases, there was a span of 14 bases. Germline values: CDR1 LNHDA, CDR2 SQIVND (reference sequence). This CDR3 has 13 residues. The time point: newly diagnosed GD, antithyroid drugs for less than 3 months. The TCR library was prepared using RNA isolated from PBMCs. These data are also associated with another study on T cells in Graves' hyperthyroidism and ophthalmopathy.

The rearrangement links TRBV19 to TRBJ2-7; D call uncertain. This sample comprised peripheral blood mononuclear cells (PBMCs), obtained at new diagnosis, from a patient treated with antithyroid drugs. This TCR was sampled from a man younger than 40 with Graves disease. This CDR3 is CASSLTVANEQYF. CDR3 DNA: TGTGCCAGTAGCCTTACCGTAGCTAACGAGCAGTACTTC.